A single T cell receptor beta chain is shown here with its context. This sample was included in a study of cytomegalovirus exposure and HLA in healthy donors. PCR used 60 Vbeta primers and 13 Jbeta primers. Some clones are missing from TCRdb's copy, which holds only in-frame ones; the method was immunoSEQ multiplex PCR. Of 180,000 or so clones listed, 77% are singletons. From germline, CDR1 is SGHNT and CDR2 YYREEE (reference sequence). With 4 bases clipped from V and 0 bases from J, the junction kept 4 bases outside the gene matches. CDR3 length equals 16 residues. V gene TRBV5-4 combines with J gene TRBJ1-1, with TRBD1 matching over 12 bases. The sample taken for sequencing was PBMCs. The source is a woman aged 60 to 75 in good health and CMV-seropositive. The CDR3 here is CASSPGTGGLNTEAFF. The DNA of the CDR3 is TGTGCCAGCAGCCCCGGGACAGGGGGCTTGAACACTGAAGCTTTCTTT. Complete variable domain (other parts from reference TRBV5-4 and TRBJ1-1): ETGVTQSPTHLIKTRGQQVTLRCSSQSGHNTVSWYQQALGQGPQFIFQYYREEENGRGNFPPRFSGLQFPNYSSELNVNALELDDSALYLCASSPGTGGLNTEAFFGQGTRLTVV.